Detailed here is one T cell receptor (beta chain). CDR3 length: 14 amino acids. Germline CDR1 reads LNHDA; CDR2 reads SQIVND (reference sequence). Losses at the gene ends were 8 bases for V and 0 bases for J; bases not matched to a gene: 3. Clones were sequenced by immunoSEQ multiplex PCR, and TCRdb holds only the in-frame ones, with some missing. The sample has approximately 73,000 clones; roughly 92% are singletons. The data stem from a study of T cell changes during pregnancy in multiple sclerosis. The TCR comes from a female donor with multiple sclerosis, enrolled in a pregnancy study. The rearrangement links TRBV19 to TRBJ1-5; TRBD1 aligns across 8 bases. The material was CD4+ T cells from peripheral blood mononuclear cells, obtained before pregnancy. CDR3 in amino acids: CASQGANSNQPQHF. In nucleotides, the CDR3 is TGTGCCAGTCAGGGGGCTAATAGCAATCAGCCCCAGCATTTT. The full variable domain, its missing parts supplied by reference TRBV19 and TRBJ1-5, is DGGITQSPKYLFRKEGQNVTLSCEQNLNHDAMYWYRQDPGQGLRLIYYSQIVNDFQKGDIAEGYSVSREKKESFPLTVTSAQKNPTAFYLCASQGANSNQPQHFGDGTRLSIL.